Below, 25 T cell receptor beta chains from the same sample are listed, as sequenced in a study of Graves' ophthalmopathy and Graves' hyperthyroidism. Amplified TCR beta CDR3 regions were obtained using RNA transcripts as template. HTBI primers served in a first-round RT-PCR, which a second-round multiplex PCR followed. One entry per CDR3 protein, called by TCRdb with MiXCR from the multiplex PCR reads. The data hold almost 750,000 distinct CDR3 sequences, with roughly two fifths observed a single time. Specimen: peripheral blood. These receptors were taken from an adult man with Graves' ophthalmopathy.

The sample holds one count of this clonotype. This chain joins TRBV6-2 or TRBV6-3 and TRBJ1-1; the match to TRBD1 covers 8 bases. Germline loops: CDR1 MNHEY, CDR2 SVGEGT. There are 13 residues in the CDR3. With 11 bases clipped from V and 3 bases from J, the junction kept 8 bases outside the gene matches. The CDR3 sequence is CALRTGFYTEAFF. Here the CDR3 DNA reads TGTGCCCTTAGGACAGGGTTCTACACTGAAGCTTTCTTT.

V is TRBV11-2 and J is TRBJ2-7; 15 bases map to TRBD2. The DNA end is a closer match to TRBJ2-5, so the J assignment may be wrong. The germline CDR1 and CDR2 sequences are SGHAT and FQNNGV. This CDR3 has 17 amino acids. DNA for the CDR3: TGTGCCAGCAGCTTCGGACTAGCGGGAGGGGCAAGGGAGACCCAGTACTTC. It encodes CASSFGLAGGARETQYF.

The CDR3 DNA follows: TGCGCCAGCAGCCATTGGGCCGGAAACACCATATATTTT. Its translation: CASSHWAGNTIYF. The chain carries TRBV4-3 and TRBJ1-3; D gene unclear. In germline, CDR1 is LGHNA, CDR2 YSLEER. Trimming removed 3 bases from V and 4 bases from J, with 7 bases in between. The CDR3 is made up of 13 amino acids.

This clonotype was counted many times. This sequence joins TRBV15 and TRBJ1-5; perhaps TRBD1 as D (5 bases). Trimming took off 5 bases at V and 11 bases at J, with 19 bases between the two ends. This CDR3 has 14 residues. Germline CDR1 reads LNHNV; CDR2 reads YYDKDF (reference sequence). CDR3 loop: CATSLQGPSGTQHF. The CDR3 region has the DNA TGTGCCACCAGCCTTCAGGGCCCTTCGGGGACCCAGCATTTT.

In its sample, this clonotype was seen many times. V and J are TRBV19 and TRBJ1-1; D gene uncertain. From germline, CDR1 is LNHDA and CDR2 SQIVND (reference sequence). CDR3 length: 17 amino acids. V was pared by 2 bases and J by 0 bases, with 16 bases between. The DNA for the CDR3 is TGTGCCAGTAGTATATCCGGAGGGTTGAGCATGAACACTGAAGCTTTCTTT. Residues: CASSISGGLSMNTEAFF.

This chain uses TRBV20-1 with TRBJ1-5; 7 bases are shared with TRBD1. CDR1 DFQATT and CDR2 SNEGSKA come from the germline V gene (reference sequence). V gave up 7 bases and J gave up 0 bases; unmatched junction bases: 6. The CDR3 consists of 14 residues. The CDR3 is CSVNRGYSNQPQHF. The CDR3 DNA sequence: TGCAGTGTTAACAGGGGATATAGCAATCAGCCCCAGCATTTT.

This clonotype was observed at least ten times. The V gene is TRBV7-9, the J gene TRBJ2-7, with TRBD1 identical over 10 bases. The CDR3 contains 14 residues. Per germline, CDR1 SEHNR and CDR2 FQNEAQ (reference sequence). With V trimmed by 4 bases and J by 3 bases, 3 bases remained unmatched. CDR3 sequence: CASSWTGGGYEQYF. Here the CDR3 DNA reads TGTGCCAGCAGCTGGACAGGGGGAGGCTACGAGCAGTACTTC.

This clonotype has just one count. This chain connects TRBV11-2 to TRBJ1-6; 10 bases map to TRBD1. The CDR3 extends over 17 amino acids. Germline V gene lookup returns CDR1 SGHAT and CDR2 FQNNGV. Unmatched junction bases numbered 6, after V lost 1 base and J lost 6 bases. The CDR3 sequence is CASSLGQGAYVNSPLHF. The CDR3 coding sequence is TGTGCCAGCAGCTTAGGACAGGGGGCTTACGTTAATTCACCCCTCCACTTT.

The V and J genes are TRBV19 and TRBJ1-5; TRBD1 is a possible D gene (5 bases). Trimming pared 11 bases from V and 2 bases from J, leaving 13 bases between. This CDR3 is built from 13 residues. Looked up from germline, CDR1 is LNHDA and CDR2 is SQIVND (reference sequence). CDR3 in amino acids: CAWSIGGNQPQHF. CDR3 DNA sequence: TGTGCCTGGAGTATAGGGGGCAATCAGCCCCAGCATTTT.

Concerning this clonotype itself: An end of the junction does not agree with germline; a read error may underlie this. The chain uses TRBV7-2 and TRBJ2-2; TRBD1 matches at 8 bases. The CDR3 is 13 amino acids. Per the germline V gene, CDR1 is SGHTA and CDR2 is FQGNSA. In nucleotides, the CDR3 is TGTGCCTGCGGACAGGGACCCACCAGGGAGCTGTTTTTT. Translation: CACGQGPTRELFF. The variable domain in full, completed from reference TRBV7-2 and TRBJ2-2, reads GAGVSQSPSNKVTEKGKDVELRCDPISGHTALYWYRQSLGQGLEFLIYFQGNSAPDKSGLPSDRFSAERTGGSVSTLTIQRTQQEDSAVYLCACGQGPTRELFFGEGSRLTVL.

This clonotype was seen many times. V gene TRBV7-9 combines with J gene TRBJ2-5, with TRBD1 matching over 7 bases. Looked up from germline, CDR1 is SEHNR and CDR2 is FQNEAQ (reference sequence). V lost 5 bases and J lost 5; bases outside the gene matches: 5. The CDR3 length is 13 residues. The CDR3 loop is CASSRQGMETQYF. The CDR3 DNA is TGTGCCAGCAGCCGACAGGGTATGGAGACCCAGTACTTC.

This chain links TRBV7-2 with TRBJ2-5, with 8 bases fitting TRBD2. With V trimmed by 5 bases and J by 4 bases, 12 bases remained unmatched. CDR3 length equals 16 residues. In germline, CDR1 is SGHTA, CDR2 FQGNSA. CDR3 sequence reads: CASSQDPAGALETQYF. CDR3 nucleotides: TGTGCCAGCAGCCAAGATCCAGCGGGGGCCCTAGAGACCCAGTACTTC.

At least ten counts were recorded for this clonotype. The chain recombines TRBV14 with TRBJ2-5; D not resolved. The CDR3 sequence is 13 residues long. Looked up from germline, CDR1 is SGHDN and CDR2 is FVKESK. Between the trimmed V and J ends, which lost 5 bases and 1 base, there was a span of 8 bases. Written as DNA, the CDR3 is TGTGCCAGCAGCACACTTATCCAAGAGACCCAGTACTTC. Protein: CASSTLIQETQYF.

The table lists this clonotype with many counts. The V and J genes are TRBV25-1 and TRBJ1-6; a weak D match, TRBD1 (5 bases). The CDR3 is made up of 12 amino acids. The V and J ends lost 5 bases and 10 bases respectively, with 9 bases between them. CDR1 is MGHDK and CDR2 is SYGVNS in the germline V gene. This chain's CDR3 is CASSLTESPLHF. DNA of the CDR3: TGTGCCAGCAGTTTGACAGAGTCACCCCTCCACTTT.

CDR3 region: CASSMRQNTGELFF. The CDR3 nucleotides read TGTGCCAGTAGTATGAGACAAAACACCGGGGAGCTGTTTTTT. The V gene is TRBV19, the J gene TRBJ2-2; D is unclear. The CDR3 contains 14 residues. Trimming stripped 3 bases from V and 2 bases from J, with 7 bases between. Germline V gives CDR1 LNHDA, CDR2 SQIVND (reference sequence).

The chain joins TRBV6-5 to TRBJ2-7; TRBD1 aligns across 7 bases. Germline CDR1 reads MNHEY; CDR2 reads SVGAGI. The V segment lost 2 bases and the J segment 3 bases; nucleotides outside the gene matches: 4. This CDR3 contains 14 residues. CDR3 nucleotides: TGTGCCAGCAGTTACGCCCGGGACAGCTACGAGCAGTACTTC. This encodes CASSYARDSYEQYF.

CDR3 protein: CSARPGVSPEKLFF. The CDR3 nucleotides read TGCAGTGCTAGACCCGGGGTTTCACCTGAAAAACTGTTTTTT. This chain uses TRBV20-1 with TRBJ1-4, with no clear D. CDR1 is DFQATT, CDR2 SNEGSKA, per germline (reference sequence). Trimming removed 2 bases from V and 7 bases from J, with 14 bases in between. The CDR3 consists of 14 residues.

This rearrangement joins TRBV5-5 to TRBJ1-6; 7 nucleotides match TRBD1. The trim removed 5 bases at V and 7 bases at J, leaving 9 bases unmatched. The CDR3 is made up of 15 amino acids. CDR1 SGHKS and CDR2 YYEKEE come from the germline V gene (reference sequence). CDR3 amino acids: CASRPRQGRNSPLHF. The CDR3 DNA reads TGTGCCAGCAGACCCCGACAGGGACGAAATTCACCCCTCCACTTT. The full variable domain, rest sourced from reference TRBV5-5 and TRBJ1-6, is DAGVTQSPTHLIKTRGQQVTLRCSPISGHKSVSWYQQVLGQGPQFIFQYYEKEERGRGNFPDRFSARQFPNYSSELNVNALLLGDSALYLCASRPRQGRNSPLHFGNGTRLTVT.

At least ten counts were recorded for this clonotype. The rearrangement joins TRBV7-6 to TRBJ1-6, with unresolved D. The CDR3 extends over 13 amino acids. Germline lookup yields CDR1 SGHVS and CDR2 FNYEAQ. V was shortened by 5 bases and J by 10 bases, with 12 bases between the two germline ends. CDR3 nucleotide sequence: TGTGCCAGCAGCCCCTCGGAAAGGTCACCCCTCCACTTT. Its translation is CASSPSERSPLHF.

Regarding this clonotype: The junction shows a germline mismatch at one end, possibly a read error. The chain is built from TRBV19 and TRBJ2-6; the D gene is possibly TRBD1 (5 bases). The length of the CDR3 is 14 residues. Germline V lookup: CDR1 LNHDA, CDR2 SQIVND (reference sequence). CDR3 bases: TGTACCAGTAGTATAGGGGCTGGGGCCAACGTCCTGACTTTC. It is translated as CTSSIGAGANVLTF.

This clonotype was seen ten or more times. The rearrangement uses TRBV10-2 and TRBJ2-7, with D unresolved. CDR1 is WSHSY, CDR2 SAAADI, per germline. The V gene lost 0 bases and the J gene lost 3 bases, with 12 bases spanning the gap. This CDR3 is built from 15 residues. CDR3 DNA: TGCGCCAGCAGTGAGTCGACCCGCTCCCTCTACGAGCAGTACTTC. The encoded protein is CASSESTRSLYEQYF.

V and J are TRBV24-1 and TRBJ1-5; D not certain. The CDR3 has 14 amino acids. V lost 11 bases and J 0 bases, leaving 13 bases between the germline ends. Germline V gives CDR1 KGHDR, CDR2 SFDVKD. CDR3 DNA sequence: TGTGCCAGCAGGCAGACCGATAGCAATCAGCCCCAGCATTTT. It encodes CASRQTDSNQPQHF.

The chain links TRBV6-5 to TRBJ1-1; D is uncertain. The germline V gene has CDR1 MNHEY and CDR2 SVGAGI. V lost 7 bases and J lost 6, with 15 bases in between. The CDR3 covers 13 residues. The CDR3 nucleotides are TGTGCCAGCAATAACCCACTGGATCCTGAAGCTTTCTTT. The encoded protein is CASNNPLDPEAFF.

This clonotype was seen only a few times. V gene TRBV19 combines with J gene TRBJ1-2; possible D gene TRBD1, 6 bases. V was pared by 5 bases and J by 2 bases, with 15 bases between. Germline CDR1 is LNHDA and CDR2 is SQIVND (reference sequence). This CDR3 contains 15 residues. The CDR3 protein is CASSPNRETNYGYTF. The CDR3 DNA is TGTGCCAGTAGTCCAAACAGGGAAACGAACTATGGCTACACCTTC.

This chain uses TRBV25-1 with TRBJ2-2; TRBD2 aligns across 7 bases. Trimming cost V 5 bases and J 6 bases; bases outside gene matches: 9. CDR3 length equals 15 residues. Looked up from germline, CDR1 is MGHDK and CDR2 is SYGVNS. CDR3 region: CASSSGRAWAGELFF. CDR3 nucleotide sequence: TGTGCCAGCAGTTCGGGGAGGGCGTGGGCCGGGGAGCTGTTTTTT.